This entry lists 19 T cell receptor beta chains sequenced from one sample in a study of cytomegalovirus exposure and HLA in healthy donors. Primers for the PCR totalled 60 Vbeta and 13 Jbeta. The data were produced by immunoSEQ multiplex PCR, yet TCRdb's version contains in-frame clones alone and is incomplete. The table shows approximately 200,000 clones, with roughly 84% occurring only once. The specimen was PBMCs. The receptors originated from a boy younger than 18 in good health and CMV-seronegative.

The chain uses TRBV10-1 and TRBJ2-7; 9 nucleotides agree with TRBD1. V lost 3 bases and J lost 2; bases outside the gene matches: 5. Germline assignment: CDR1 WNHNN and CDR2 SYGVQD (reference sequence). The CDR3 loop spans 15 amino acids. The CDR3 DNA is TGCGCCAGCAGTGATACGGGACAGGGCACCTACGAGCAGTACTTC. Protein sequence: CASSDTGQGTYEQYF.

This clone was detected once. The chain uses TRBV28 and TRBJ2-3; TRBD2 matches at 8 bases. V lost 6 bases, J lost 4 bases, and 15 bases stayed unmatched. The germline V gene encodes CDR1 MDHEN and CDR2 SYDVKM. The CDR3 covers 17 residues. The CDR3 region is CASRTSKGLELPDTQYF. CDR3 nucleotide sequence: TGTGCCAGCAGGACCTCAAAGGGACTAGAGTTACCAGATACGCAGTATTTT.

The table lists this clone with a count of one. This rearrangement joins TRBV18 to TRBJ2-5, with 9 bases lining up with TRBD1. J gave up 4 bases and V 5 bases, and 11 bases lay outside the gene matches. The CDR3 consists of 16 residues. CDR1 KGHSH and CDR2 LQKENI come from the germline V gene. In DNA form, the CDR3 reads TGTGCCAGCTCATCCGCCCTGGGACAGGGAAGAGAGACCCAGTACTTC. Encoded protein: CASSSALGQGRETQYF. The full variable domain, with the rest looked up from reference TRBV18 and TRBJ2-5, is NAGVMQNPRHLVRRRGQEARLRCSPMKGHSHVYWYRQLPEEGLKFMVYLQKENIIDESGMPKERFSAEFPKEGPSILRIQQVVRGDSAAYFCASSSALGQGRETQYFGPGTRLLVL.

The rearrangement joins TRBV6-4 to TRBJ2-7, with D uncertain. Germline CDR1 and CDR2: MRHNA and SNTAGT. The CDR3 is made up of 16 amino acids. Between the trimmed V and J ends, which lost 2 bases and 2 bases, there was a span of 16 bases. The CDR3 coding sequence is TGTGCCAGCAGTGACCCTCCTTGCATACAAGCCTACGAGCAGTACTTC. Translation: CASSDPPCIQAYEQYF.

The CDR3 region has the DNA TGTGCCAGCAGCTTAAGGTATCCTAGCGGGGGGGAGTGGTTCTTC. This sequence encodes CASSLRYPSGGEWFF. V is TRBV7-8 and J is TRBJ2-1; 12 bases align to TRBD2. This CDR3 has 15 amino acids. CDR1 is SGHVS and CDR2 is FQNEAQ in the germline V gene. The V and J ends lost 2 bases and 15 bases, in that order; junction bases with no gene match: 11.

V usage is TRBV10-3 and J usage is TRBJ1-1, with D maybe TRBD1 (6 bases). The CDR3 is 15 amino acids. Per the germline V gene, CDR1 is ENHRY and CDR2 is SYGVKD. The V end lost 0 bases, the J end lost 0 bases, and 8 bases lay between the germline ends. DNA for the CDR3: TGTGCCATCAGTGAGTCCCGGACAGTGAACACTGAAGCTTTCTTT. This gives the protein CAISESRTVNTEAFF.

This chain links TRBV6-5 with TRBJ2-5; D is possibly TRBD1 (5 bases). The DNA end lines up better with TRBJ2-7; the J call may be wrong. The CDR3 loop spans 13 amino acids. CDR1 MNHEY and CDR2 SVGAGI come from the germline V gene. In DNA, the CDR3 is TGTGCCAGCAGTGGGGCGGTCTCCTACGAGCAGTACTTC. This codes for CASSGAVSYEQYF.

The J gene is TRBJ2-7, the V gene TRBV13, with D tentatively TRBD2 (5 bases). Germline V gene sequence: CDR1 PRHDT, CDR2 FYEKMQ (reference sequence). With 2 bases removed from V and 2 bases from J, the gap between germline ends came to 19 bases. The CDR3 totals 17 residues. The CDR3 DNA is TGTGCCAGCAGCTTAAGCCGACGGGGAGTTGAGACCTACGAGCAGTACTTC. Protein: CASSLSRRGVETYEQYF.

This clone appeared a single time. The CDR3 loop is CAWRSWKLATNEQFF. The CDR3 DNA sequence: TGTGCCTGGAGATCATGGAAACTAGCGACCAATGAGCAGTTCTTC. This rearrangement joins TRBV30 to TRBJ2-1; TRBD2 matches 7 bases. Germline CDR1 is GTSNPN and CDR2 is SVGIG (reference sequence). This CDR3 region has 15 residues. V lost 3 bases and J lost 6; bases outside the gene matches: 11.

The chain has TRBV7-9 and TRBJ1-1; D is uncertain. The CDR3 totals 14 residues. V gave up 1 base and J gave up 2 bases, with 8 bases separating them. Germline CDR1 is SEHNR and CDR2 is FQNEAQ (reference sequence). As DNA, the CDR3 is TGTGCCAGCAGCTTAGTCACGGGAAACACTGAAGCTTTCTTT. This codes for CASSLVTGNTEAFF.

The CDR3 coding sequence is TGTGCCAGCAGTCGGGGCGGAGGGGGCCTCTACGAGCAGTACTTC. Protein sequence: CASSRGGGGLYEQYF. The V and J genes are TRBV28 and TRBJ2-7, with D tentatively TRBD1 (7 bases). The V gene lost 5 bases and the J gene lost 3 bases, with 17 bases spanning the gap. Looked up from germline, CDR1 is MDHEN and CDR2 is SYDVKM. This CDR3 has 15 residues.

This rearrangement joins TRBV5-4 to TRBJ2-5; maybe TRBD1 (5 bases). From germline, CDR1 is SGHNT and CDR2 YYREEE (reference sequence). V was clipped by 3 bases and J by 2 bases, with 8 bases between them. The CDR3 sequence is 13 residues long. The CDR3 sequence: CASSYRQQETQYF. DNA for the CDR3: TGTGCCAGCAGCTATCGACAGCAAGAGACCCAGTACTTC.

V and J are TRBV4-3 and TRBJ1-6; 9 bases line up with TRBD1. This CDR3 is 14 amino acids long. CDR1 and CDR2 (germline): LGHNA, YSLEER. The V segment lost 3 bases and the J segment 10 bases; nucleotides outside the gene matches: 4. For the CDR3, the DNA is TGCGCCAGCAGCCAGGGACAGGGAGGGTCACCCCTCCACTTT. Protein: CASSQGQGGSPLHF.

This rearrangement joins TRBV6-1 to TRBJ2-2; TRBD2 matches 12 bases. The V gene end was trimmed by 3 bases and the J gene end by 5 bases; junction bases not matched to a gene: 13. The CDR3 length is 19 residues. The V gene's germline CDR1 is MNHNS and CDR2 SASEGT. DNA for the CDR3: TGTGCCAGCAGTGATCTAACCCCGGGACTAGCGGGCAGAACCGGGGAGCTGTTTTTT. This encodes CASSDLTPGLAGRTGELFF.

The chain carries TRBV7-6 and TRBJ2-5, with D uncertain. Trimming removed 3 bases at V and 5 bases at J, with 10 bases between. Germline V gives CDR1 SGHVS, CDR2 FNYEAQ. CDR3 length: 13 residues. CDR3 loop: CASSFRWRETQYF. The CDR3, as DNA: TGTGCCAGCAGCTTTCGTTGGCGGGAGACCCAGTACTTC.

This chain uses TRBV28 with TRBJ1-1; the D gene is possibly TRBD1 (5 bases). The CDR3 spans 10 residues. Germline V gene data show CDR1 as MDHEN and CDR2 as SYDVKM. Trimming removed 9 bases from V and 3 bases from J, with 5 bases in between. The CDR3 DNA follows: TGTGCCAGACAGGACACTGAAGCTTTCTTT. Protein sequence: CARQDTEAFF.

This rearrangement joins TRBV11-3 to TRBJ2-7; no firm D call. Germline loops: CDR1 SGHNT, CDR2 YENEEA. The V and J ends lost 2 bases and 5 bases respectively, with 13 bases between them. The CDR3 has 14 residues. The CDR3 is CASSLSSRINEQYF. DNA of the CDR3: TGTGCCAGCAGCTTAAGTAGTCGAATCAACGAGCAGTACTTC.

This chain connects TRBV6-5 to TRBJ1-1; D perhaps matches TRBD1 (5 bases). Germline CDR1 is MNHEY and CDR2 is SVGAGI. The CDR3 has 14 amino acids. Between the trimmed V and J ends, which lost 10 bases and 3 bases, there was a span of 18 bases. The CDR3 is CATLGQGRDTEAFF. The DNA for the CDR3 is TGTGCCACGCTCGGCCAGGGTAGGGACACTGAAGCTTTCTTT.

The chain carries TRBV19 and TRBJ2-1; 7 nucleotides agree with TRBD2. The trim removed 1 base at V and 5 bases at J, leaving 8 bases unmatched. Germline CDR1 reads LNHDA; CDR2 reads SQIVND (reference sequence). The CDR3 loop spans 16 amino acids. The DNA for the CDR3 is TGTGCCAGTAGTATAGCTCGGCGGGGGAGAAACAATGAGCAGTTCTTC. It translates to CASSIARRGRNNEQFF.